This TCR beta chain was identified in a study of cytomegalovirus exposure and HLA in healthy donors. The primer mix had 60 Vbeta and 13 Jbeta primers. Generated by immunoSEQ multiplex PCR, the TCRdb table keeps only in-frame clones and is missing some. The table shows some 100,000 clones, with roughly 80% occurring only once. Trimming left V 7 bases short and J 8 bases short, with 17 bases between. CDR3 size: 12 residues. Looked up from germline, CDR1 is GTSNPN and CDR2 is SVGIG (reference sequence). Overall study results and limits: The authors confirmed in vitro that a few CMV-associated chains were specific for CMV antigens. Analyzed later, association rates of TCRs varied across HLA loci, with DRB1 most and HLA-C fewest. Sequencing probably produced one cluster of sequence variants that were highly shared. Researchers left out some V segments, among them TRBV6-2 and TRBV6-3, as indistinguishable.

Remarks on this clone: As yet, its antigen is unknown.

This chain links TRBV30 with TRBJ1-2, with a weak D call TRBD1 (6 bases). This TCR was recovered from a male donor in good health and CMV-seropositive. Sample: PBMCs. CDR3 amino acids: CASTYTGCGYTF. The CDR3 nucleotides read TGTGCCTCAACCTATACAGGGTGCGGCTACACCTTC.